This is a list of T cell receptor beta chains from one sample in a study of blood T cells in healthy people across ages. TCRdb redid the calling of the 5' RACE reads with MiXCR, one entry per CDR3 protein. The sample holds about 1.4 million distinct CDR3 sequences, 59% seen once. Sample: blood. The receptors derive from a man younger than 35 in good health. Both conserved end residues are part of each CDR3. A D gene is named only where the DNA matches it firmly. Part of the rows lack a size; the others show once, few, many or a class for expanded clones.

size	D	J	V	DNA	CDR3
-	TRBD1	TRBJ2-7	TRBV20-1	TGCAGTTCAAGGGGACAGCAGAAGTACGAGCAGTACTTC	CSSRGQQKYEQYF
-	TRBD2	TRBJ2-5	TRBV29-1	TGCAGCGTTGTTAGCGGGATCGGTGGCCAGTACTTC	CSVVSGIGGQYF
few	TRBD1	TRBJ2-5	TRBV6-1	TGTGCCAGCAGTCCGTGGGACAGCCAAGAGACCCAGTACTTC	CASSPWDSQETQYF
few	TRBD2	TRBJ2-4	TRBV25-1	TGTGCCAGCAGTGAAGGCCTAGCGGGAGCCAAAAACATTCAGTACTTC	CASSEGLAGAKNIQYF
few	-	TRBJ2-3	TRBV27	TGTGCCAGCGCCCTTGGGGTCACAGATACGCAGTATTTT	CASALGVTDTQYF
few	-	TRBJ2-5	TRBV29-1	TGCAGCGTTTCGCGCGGAAGACAAGAGACCCAGTACTTC	CSVSRGRQETQYF
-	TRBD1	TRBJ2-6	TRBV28	TGTGCCAGCAGCTCCGGACAGGGAATACTCTCTGGGGCCAACGTCCTGACTTTC	CASSSGQGILSGANVLTF
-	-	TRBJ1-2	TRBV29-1	TGCAGCGTTGAAGATCTAGAACAGTATGGCTACACCTTC	CSVEDLEQYGYTF
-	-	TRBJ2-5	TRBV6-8	TGTGCCAGCAGTTACTCTACGGGATCGAGGTGGGGGCAAGAGACCCAGTACTTC	CASSYSTGSRWGQETQYF
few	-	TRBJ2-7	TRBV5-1	TGCGCCAGCAGCTTGCTAGGAGGGAACGAGCAGTACTTC	CASSLLGGNEQYF
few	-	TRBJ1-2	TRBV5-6	TGTGCCAGCAGCTTCTACAGAGCCGGCTACACCTTC	CASSFYRAGYTF
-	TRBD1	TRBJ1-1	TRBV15	TGTGCCACCAGCAGCAACCGGGACAGGGTGCTCACTGAAGCTTTCTTT	CATSSNRDRVLTEAFF
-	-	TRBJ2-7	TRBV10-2	TGCGCCAGCGCGCTAGCGAGGGACGAGCAGTACTTC	CASALARDEQYF
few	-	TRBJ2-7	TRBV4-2	TGTGCCAGCAGCCAAGAAGCGGAGACCTACGAGCAGTACTTC	CASSQEAETYEQYF
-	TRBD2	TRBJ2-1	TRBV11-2	TGTGCCAGCAGCTTAGCCAGCGGGGGGGGGCACAATGAGCAGTTCTTC	CASSLASGGGHNEQFF
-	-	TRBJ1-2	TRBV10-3	TGTGCCATCAGTGAGTCGGGCGGCCATAACTATGGCTACACCTTC	CAISESGGHNYGYTF
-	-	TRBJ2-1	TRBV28	TGTGCCAGCAGTTTACCGGTAGACAGAATCCTTGGGAATGAGCAGTTCTTC	CASSLPVDRILGNEQFF
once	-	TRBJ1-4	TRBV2	TGTGCCAGCAGTGACAGCAGATATGAAAAACTGTTTTTT	CASSDSRYEKLFF
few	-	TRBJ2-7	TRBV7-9	TGTGCCAGCAGCACCAGAGCCCACGAGCAGTACTTC	CASSTRAHEQYF
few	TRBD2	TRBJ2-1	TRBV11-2	TGTGCCAGCAGCTTACTAGCGGGAGGGACCTACAATGAGCAGTTCTTC	CASSLLAGGTYNEQFF
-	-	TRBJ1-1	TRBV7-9	TGTGCCAGCAGCTCCATCGGGGAAAACACTGAAGTTTTCTTT	CASSSIGENTEVFF
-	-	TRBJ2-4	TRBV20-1	TGCAGTGCTAGAGAGCAGGGGGGTGGCCTCGGGTACTTC	CSAREQGGGLGYF
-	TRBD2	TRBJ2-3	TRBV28	TGTGCCAGCAGTCCTTCTAGCGGGATCACAGATACGCGGTATTTT	CASSPSSGITDTRYF
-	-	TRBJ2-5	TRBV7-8	TGTGCCAGCAGCTTAGAGAGCTCGTGGGAGACCCAGTACTTC	CASSLESSWETQYF
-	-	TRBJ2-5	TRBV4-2	TGTGCCAGCAGCCTTCTCGGGAGACGGGAGACCCAGTACTTC	CASSLLGRRETQYF
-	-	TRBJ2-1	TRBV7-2	TGTGCCAGCAGCCCCATGGCAGAGAGTAAGCAGTTCTTC	CASSPMAESKQFF
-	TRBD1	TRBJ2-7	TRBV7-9	TGTGCCAGCAGCACACCGGGACAGGGTGACGAGCAGTACTTC	CASSTPGQGDEQYF
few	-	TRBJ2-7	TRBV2	TGTGCCAGCAGTGATTCGGGGGCGTACGAGCAGTACTTC	CASSDSGAYEQYF
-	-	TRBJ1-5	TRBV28	TGTGCCAGCAGTTTATGGGGGGACGGAGGCAATCAGCCCCAGCATTTT	CASSLWGDGGNQPQHF